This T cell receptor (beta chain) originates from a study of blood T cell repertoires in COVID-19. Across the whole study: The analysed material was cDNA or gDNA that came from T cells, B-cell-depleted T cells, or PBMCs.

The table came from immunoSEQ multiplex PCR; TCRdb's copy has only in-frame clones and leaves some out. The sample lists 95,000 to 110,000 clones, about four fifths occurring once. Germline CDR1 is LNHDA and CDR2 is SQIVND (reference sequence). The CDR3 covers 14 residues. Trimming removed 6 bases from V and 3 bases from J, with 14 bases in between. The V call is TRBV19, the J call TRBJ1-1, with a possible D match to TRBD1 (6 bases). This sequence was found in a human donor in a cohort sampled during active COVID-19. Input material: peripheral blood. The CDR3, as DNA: TGTGCCAGTAGCTACGGGACACCAGACACTGAAGCTTTCTTT. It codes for CASSYGTPDTEAFF.